This T cell receptor (beta chain) is drawn from a study of blood T cell repertoires in COVID-19. Overall study context: Whether acute or convalescent, the COVID-19 samples came from the United States, Italy and Spain.

Per the original data handling: Amplification of reference gene primers was used by the study to estimate nucleated cell counts. Sequenced by immunoSEQ multiplex PCR; TCRdb stores in-frame clones only, minus some. V and J calls and clone size are copied from that table; D and trimming were computed from the DNA. The sample includes some 160,000 clones, about four fifths of them seen just once. V was cut by 6 bases and J by 7 bases, with 6 bases left in between. The CDR3 runs 11 residues. The V gene's germline CDR1 is MDHEN and CDR2 SYDVKM. V usage is TRBV28 and J usage is TRBJ1-4; the D is unclear. The sequencing sample was made of peripheral blood. The sequence was collected from an elderly woman with acute or convalescent COVID-19. This CDR3 is CASRHREKLFF. The CDR3 coding sequence is TGTGCCAGCAGACACCGTGAAAAACTGTTTTTT.